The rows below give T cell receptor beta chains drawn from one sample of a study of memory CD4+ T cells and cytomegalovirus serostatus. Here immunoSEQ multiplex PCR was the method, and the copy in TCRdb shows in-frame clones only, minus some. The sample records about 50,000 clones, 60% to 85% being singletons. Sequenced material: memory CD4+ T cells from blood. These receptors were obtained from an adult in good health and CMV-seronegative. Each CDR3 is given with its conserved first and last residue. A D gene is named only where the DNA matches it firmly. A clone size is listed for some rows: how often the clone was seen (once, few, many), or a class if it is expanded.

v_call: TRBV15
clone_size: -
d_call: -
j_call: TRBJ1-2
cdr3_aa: CATSRQTGLSNYGYTF
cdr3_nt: TGTGCCACCAGCAGACAAACGGGACTCAGTAACTATGGCTACACCTTC

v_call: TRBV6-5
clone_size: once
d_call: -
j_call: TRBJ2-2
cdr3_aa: CASTNTRETGELFF
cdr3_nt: TGTGCCAGCACAAATACACGGGAAACCGGGGAGCTGTTTTTT

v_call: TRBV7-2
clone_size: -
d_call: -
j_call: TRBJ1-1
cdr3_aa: CASSFPLGQKNTEAFF
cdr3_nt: TGTGCCAGCAGCTTCCCCCTTGGACAAAAGAACACTGAAGCTTTCTTT

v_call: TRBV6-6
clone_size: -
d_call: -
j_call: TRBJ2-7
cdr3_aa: CASSYSEESEQYF
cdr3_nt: TGTGCCAGCAGTTACTCAGAGGAGTCCGAGCAGTACTTC

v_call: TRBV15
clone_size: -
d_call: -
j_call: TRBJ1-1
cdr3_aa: CATSRAEFTEAFF
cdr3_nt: TGTGCCACCAGCAGAGCCGAGTTTACTGAAGCTTTCTTT

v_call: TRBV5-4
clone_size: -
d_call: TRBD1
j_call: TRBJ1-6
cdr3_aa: CASSGVTGSSPLHF
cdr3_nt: TGTGCCAGCAGCGGAGTGACAGGGTCTTCACCCCTCCACTTT

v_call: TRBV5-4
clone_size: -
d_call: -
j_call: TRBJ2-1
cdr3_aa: CASSPRKNYHNEQFF
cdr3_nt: TGTGCCAGCAGCCCTAGGAAGAATTACCACAATGAGCAGTTCTTC

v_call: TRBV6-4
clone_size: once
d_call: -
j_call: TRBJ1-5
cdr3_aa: CASSVTSDSNQPQHF
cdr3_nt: TGTGCCAGCAGTGTCACGTCAGATAGCAATCAGCCCCAGCATTTT

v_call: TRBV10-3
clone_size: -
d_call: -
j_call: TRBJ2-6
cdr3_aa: CAISESTGANVLTF
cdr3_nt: TGTGCCATCAGCGAGAGTACTGGGGCCAACGTCCTGACTTTC

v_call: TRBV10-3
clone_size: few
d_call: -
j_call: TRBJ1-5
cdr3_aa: CAISEWSDQPQHF
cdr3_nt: TGTGCCATCAGTGAGTGGTCGGATCAGCCCCAGCATTTT

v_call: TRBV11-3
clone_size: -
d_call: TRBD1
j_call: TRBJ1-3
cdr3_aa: CASSSAPGGQSISGNTIYF
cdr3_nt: TGTGCCAGCAGCTCTGCCCCCGGGGGACAGTCTATCTCTGGAAACACCATATATTTT

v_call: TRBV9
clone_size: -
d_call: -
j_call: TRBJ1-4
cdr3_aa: CASSVHSTNEKLFF
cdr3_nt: TGTGCCAGCAGCGTCCACTCAACTAATGAAAAACTGTTTTTT

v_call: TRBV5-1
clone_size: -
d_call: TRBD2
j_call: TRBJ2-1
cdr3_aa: CASRGLADNEQFF
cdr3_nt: TGCGCCAGCAGGGGACTAGCTGACAATGAGCAGTTCTTC

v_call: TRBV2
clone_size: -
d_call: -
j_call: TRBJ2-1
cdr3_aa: CASSGYRSWGGNEQFF
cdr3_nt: TGTGCCAGCAGCGGATACAGGAGCTGGGGCGGCAATGAGCAGTTCTTC

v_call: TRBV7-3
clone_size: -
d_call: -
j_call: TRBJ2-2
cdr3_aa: CASSLLARNAAGELFF
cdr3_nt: TGTGCCAGCAGCTTACTAGCGCGCAATGCGGCCGGGGAGCTGTTTTTT

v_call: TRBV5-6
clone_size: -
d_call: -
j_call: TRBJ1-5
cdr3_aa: CASSFTRAEPGGNQPQHF
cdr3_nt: TGTGCCAGCAGCTTTACCCGGGCGGAGCCGGGGGGAAATCAGCCCCAGCATTTT

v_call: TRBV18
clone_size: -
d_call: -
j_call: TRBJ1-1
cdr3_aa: CASSPGNMNTEAFF
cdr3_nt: TGTGCCAGCTCACCGGGCAATATGAACACTGAAGCTTTCTTT

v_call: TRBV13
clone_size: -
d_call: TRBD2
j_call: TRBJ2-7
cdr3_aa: CASSLGRSGGPYEQYF
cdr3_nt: TGTGCCAGCAGCTTAGGTAGGAGCGGGGGGCCCTACGAGCAGTACTTC

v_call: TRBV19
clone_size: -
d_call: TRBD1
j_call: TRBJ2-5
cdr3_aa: CASRYRGIVGETQYF
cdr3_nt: TGTGCCAGTAGATACAGGGGGATTGTGGGAGAGACCCAGTACTTC

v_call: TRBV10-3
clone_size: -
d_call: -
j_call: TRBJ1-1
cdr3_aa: CASSKSGAHTEAFF
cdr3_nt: TGTGCCAGCAGCAAATCCGGGGCGCACACTGAAGCTTTCTTT

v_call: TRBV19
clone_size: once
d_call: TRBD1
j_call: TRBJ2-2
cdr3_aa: CASSINPGGPGELFF
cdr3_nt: TGTGCCAGTAGTATAAACCCAGGGGGCCCCGGGGAGCTGTTTTTT

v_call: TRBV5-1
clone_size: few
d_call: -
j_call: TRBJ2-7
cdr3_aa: CASSYRFGYEQYF
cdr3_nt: TGCGCCAGCAGCTACCGCTTTGGATACGAGCAGTACTTC

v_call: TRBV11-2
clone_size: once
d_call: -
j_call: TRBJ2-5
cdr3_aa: CASGLGQETQYF
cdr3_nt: TGTGCCAGCGGACTGGGGCAAGAGACCCAGTACTTC

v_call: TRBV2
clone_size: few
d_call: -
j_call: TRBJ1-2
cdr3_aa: CASSGPTGQERVNGYTF
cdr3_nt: TGTGCCAGCAGTGGGCCGACAGGCCAAGAAAGGGTTAATGGCTACACCTTC

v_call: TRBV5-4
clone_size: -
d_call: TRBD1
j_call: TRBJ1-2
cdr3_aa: CASSQPTRGRNYGYTF
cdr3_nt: TGTGCCAGCAGTCAACCAACCAGGGGGAGAAACTATGGCTACACCTTC

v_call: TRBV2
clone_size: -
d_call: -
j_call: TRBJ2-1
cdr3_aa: CASVTNNEQFF
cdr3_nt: TGTGCCAGCGTGACGAACAATGAGCAGTTCTTC

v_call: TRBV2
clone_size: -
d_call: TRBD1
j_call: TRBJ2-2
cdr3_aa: CASRPGQSGTGELFF
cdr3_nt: TGTGCCAGCCGTCCGGGACAGTCAGGCACCGGGGAGCTGTTTTTT

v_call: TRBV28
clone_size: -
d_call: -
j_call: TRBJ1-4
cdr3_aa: CASSYGAAGEKLFF
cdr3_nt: TGTGCCAGCAGTTATGGGGCAGCTGGGGAAAAACTGTTTTTT